This T cell receptor (beta chain) was found in a study of cytomegalovirus exposure and HLA in healthy donors. Findings of the study overall: Most TCRs appeared rarely, but some public TCRs recurred in many donors. The study put 150 to 200 TCR beta chains on its list as cytomegalovirus-associated. 87-base-pair reads could not separate some V segments, including TRBV6-2 and TRBV6-3.

For this clone: Its matching antigen is unknown.

The CDR3 runs to 11 residues. From germline, CDR1 is MNHNS and CDR2 SASEGT. V shed 8 bases and J shed 7 bases, with 8 bases lying between them. The PCR had 60 Vbeta and 13 Jbeta primers. Libraries were prepared by immunoSEQ multiplex PCR; TCRdb keeps only in-frame clonotypes and omits some of them. The data show 200,000 or so clones, 60% to 80% seen once. This chain uses TRBV6-1 with TRBJ2-2, with a possible D match to TRBD1 (5 bases). The TCR comes from a woman aged 25-40 years in good health and CMV-seronegative. Sequencing input: PBMCs. The CDR3 spells CASLRGGELFF. The CDR3 coding sequence is TGTGCCAGCCTTAGGGGCGGGGAGCTGTTTTTT.